This TCR beta chain is from a study of T-cell reconstitution after alpha-beta-depleted transplantation in children. Unique molecular identifiers tagged the TCRbeta library. TCRdb re-called the PCR reads through MiXCR, storing one row per CDR3 protein. Seen here are 500,000 to 650,000 distinct CDR3 sequences, 13% observed once, and the top ten hold roughly 2.3%. This CDR3 has 15 residues. Deletions cut 4 bases from V and 1 base from J, with 13 bases between. The J gene is TRBJ1-1, the V gene TRBV12-3 or TRBV12-4; D possibly corresponds to TRBD1 (5 bases). This sequence was found in a male patient under 18 who had a stem cell transplant for acute myeloid leukemia, so the T cells may come from the graft donor. The sequencing here drew on PBMCs, mostly from graft donor cells, taken 360 days after TCRalphabeta/CD19-depleted stem cell transplant. CDR3 in amino acids: CASSSPQGRNTEAFF. CDR3 coding DNA: TGTGCCAGCAGTTCCCCCCAGGGCCGGAACACTGAAGCTTTCTTT.